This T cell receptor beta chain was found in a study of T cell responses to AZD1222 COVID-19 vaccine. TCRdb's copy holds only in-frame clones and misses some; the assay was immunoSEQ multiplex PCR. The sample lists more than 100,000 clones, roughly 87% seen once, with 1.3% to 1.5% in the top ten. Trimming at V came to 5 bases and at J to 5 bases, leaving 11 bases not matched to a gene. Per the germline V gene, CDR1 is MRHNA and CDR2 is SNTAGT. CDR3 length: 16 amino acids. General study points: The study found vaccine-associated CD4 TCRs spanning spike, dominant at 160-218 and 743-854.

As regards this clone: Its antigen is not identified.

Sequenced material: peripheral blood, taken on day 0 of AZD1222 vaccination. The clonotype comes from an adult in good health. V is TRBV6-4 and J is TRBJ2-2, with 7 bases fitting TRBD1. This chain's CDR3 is CASSPEDRLRTGELFF. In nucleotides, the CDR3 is TGTGCCAGCAGTCCGGAGGACAGGTTGAGAACCGGGGAGCTGTTTTTT.